The clone carrying this T cell receptor (beta chain) was picked up a small number of times. Antigen specificity is unknown. V was pared by 2 bases and J by 2 bases, with 4 bases between. CDR3 length: 13 residues. Germline CDR1 LGHNA, CDR2 YSLEER. This entry comes from a study of cytomegalovirus exposure and HLA in healthy donors. Across the study: HLA-typed donors were the source of roughly 80 million unique TCRs held in an early data release. Study-wide findings and caveats: Associated with cytomegalovirus, according to the listing, were 164 TCR beta chains. In a later analysis, TCR beta V- and J-gene trimming showed a link to a missense DCLRE1C variant.

The PCR was carried out with 60 Vbeta primers and 13 Jbeta primers. Produced via immunoSEQ multiplex PCR; TCRdb's table is partial and in-frame only. The sample holds around 94,000 clones, over 80% seen once. The gene calls are TRBV4-3 and TRBJ1-5; D remains unclear. Sample: PBMCs. The source is a man aged 40-50 years in good health and CMV-seronegative. The CDR3 sequence is CASSQIGNQPQHF. The CDR3 nucleotides read TGCGCCAGCAGCCAAATCGGCAATCAGCCCCAGCATTTT.